The sequence of this T cell receptor beta chain was determined in a study of blood T cell repertoires in COVID-19. About the study: Researchers got acute and convalescent COVID-19 samples from the United States, Italy and Spain. From T cells, B-cell-depleted T cells, or PBMCs came the material, which was cDNA or gDNA.

Per the study methods: Amplification of reference gene primers provided the estimated nucleated cell counts. Repertoires were generated with immunoSEQ multiplex PCR, while TCRdb's copy carries only in-frame clones and drops some. Clone size and V and J calls were adopted from that table, with D and trimming inferred from the DNA. The sample holds some 700,000 clones, over 80% seen once. CDR3 length equals 14 residues. The chain couples TRBV21-1 to TRBJ2-1; the listed D gene, TRBD2, was not tested against the DNA. TRBV21-1 is listed as a pseudogene. Sequencing used peripheral blood. The receptor was isolated from a woman aged 18 to 35 with acute or convalescent COVID-19. CDR3 region: CANLRTSGGPEQFF. The CDR3 DNA follows: TGTGCCAACCTTAGGACTAGCGGGGGCCCCGAGCAGTTCTTC.